This T cell receptor (beta chain) comes out of a study of B cell selection in AIRE deficiency. General study points: CDR3s were shorter in shared Treg sequences, reflecting few non-templated nucleotide insertions. AIRE-deficient Tconv and Treg repertoires matched healthy donors in TCRBV, CDR3 length, diversity. Patient Tconv cells held about 30% of Treg sequences shared by healthy donors.

About this clone itself: Its antigen is as yet unknown. The sample has other DNA sequences that encode this CDR3 too.

V gave up 0 bases and J gave up 7 bases, with 6 bases separating them. Germline V gene sequence: CDR1 GTSNPN, CDR2 SVGIG (reference sequence). The CDR3 covers 11 residues. Original handling: Patients' conventional T cells yielded about 11x10^4 distinct TCRbeta sequences; donors' about 1.5x10^5. The method was immunoSEQ multiplex PCR; TCRdb's version includes in-frame clones alone and lacks a portion of them. The V and J calls and clone size are taken from that table; D and trimming were inferred from the DNA. Here the sample spans about 23,000 clones, roughly 97% being singletons. Conventional CD4 T cells were sorted as CD4+CD127+ cells.

The clonotype originates from a human donor with AIRE deficiency. V gene TRBV30 combines with J gene TRBJ1-2; D is perhaps TRBD1 (5 bases). Sequences were obtained from conventional CD4+ T cells sorted from PBMCs. The CDR3 nucleotides read TGTGCCTGGAGTGTGGGGGGTGGCTACACCTTC. Translated, it gives CAWSVGGGYTF. Filled out from reference TRBV30 and TRBJ1-2, the complete variable domain reads SQTIHQWPATLVQPVGSPLSLECTVEGTSNPNLYWYRQAAGRGLQLLFYSVGIGQISSEVPQNLSASRPQDRQFILSSKKLLLSDSGFYLCAWSVGGGYTFGSGTRLTVV.